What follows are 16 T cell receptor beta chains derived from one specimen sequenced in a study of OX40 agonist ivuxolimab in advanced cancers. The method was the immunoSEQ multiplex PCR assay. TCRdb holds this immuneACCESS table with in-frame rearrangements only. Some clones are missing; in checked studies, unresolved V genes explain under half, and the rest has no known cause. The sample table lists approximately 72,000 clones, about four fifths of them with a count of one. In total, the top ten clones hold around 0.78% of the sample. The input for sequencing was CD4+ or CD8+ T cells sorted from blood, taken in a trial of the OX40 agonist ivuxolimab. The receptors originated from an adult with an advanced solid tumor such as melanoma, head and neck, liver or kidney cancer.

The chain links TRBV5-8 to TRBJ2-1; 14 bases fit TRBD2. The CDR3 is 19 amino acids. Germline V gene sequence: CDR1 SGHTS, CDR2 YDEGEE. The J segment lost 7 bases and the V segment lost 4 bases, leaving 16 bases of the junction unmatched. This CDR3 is CASSLDGTSGSKVRNEQFF. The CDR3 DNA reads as TGTGCCAGCAGCCTCGACGGGACTAGCGGGAGTAAAGTGAGAAATGAGCAGTTCTTC.

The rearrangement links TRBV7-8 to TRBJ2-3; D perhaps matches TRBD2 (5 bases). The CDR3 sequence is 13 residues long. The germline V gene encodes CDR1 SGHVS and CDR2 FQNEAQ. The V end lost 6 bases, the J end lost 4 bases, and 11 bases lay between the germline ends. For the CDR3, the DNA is TGTGCCAGCAGAGTCGCGCGGGCAGATACGCAGTATTTT. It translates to CASRVARADTQYF.

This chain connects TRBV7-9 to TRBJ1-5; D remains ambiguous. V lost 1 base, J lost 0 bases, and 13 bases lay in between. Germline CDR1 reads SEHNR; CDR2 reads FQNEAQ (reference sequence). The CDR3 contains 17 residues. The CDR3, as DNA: TGTGCCAGCAGCTTAGGATCTTTGGCAGATAGCAATCAGCCCCAGCATTTT. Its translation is CASSLGSLADSNQPQHF. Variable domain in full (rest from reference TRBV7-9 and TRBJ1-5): DTGVSQNPRHKITKRGQNVTFRCDPISEHNRLYWYRQTLGQGPEFLTYFQNEAQLEKSRLLSDRFSAERPKGSFSTLEIQRTEQGDSAMYLCASSLGSLADSNQPQHFGDGTRLSIL.

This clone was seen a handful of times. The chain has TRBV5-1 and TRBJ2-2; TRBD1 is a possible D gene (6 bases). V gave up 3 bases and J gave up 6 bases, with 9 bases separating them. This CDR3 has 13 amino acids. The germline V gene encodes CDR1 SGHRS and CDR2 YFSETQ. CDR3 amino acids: CASSSQGPGELFF. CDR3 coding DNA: TGCGCCAGCAGCTCACAGGGTCCCGGGGAGCTGTTTTTT.

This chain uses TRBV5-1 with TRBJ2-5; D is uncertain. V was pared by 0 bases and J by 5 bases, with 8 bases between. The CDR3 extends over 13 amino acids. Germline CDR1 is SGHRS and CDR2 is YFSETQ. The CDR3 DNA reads TGCGCCAGCAGCTTGGCCCCTGAGGAGACCCAGTACTTC. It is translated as CASSLAPEETQYF.

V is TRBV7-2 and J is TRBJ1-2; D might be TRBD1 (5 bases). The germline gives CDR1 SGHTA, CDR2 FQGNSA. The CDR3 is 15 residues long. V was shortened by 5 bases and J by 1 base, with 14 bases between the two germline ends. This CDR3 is CASSKPGPNNYGYTF. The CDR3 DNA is TGTGCCAGCAGCAAACCGGGACCGAATAACTATGGCTACACCTTC.

CDR3 bases: TGTGCCAGCTCACCAGGCCAGGGCGTCCACGAGCAGTACTTC. Residues: CASSPGQGVHEQYF. This rearrangement joins TRBV18 to TRBJ2-7; D may be TRBD1 (5 bases). The CDR3 is 14 amino acids. The V end was cut by 2 bases, the J end by 5 bases, with 13 bases between. Germline-derived CDR1 and CDR2 are KGHSH and LQKENI. Supplemented by reference TRBV18 and TRBJ2-7, the full variable domain reads NAGVMQNPRHLVRRRGQEARLRCSPMKGHSHVYWYRQLPEEGLKFMVYLQKENIIDESGMPKERFSAEFPKEGPSILRIQQVVRGDSAAYFCASSPGQGVHEQYFGPGTRLTVT.

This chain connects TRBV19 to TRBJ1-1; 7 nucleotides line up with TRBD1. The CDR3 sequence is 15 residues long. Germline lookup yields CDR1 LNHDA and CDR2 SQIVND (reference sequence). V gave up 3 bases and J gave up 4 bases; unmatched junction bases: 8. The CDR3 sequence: CASSIVRDRPTEAFF. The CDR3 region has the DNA TGTGCCAGTAGTATTGTAAGGGACAGACCCACTGAAGCTTTCTTT.

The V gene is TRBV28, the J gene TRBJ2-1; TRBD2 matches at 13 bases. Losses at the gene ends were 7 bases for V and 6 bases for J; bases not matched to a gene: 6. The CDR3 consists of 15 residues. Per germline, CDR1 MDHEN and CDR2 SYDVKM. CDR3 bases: TGTGCCAGCACCTGGACTAGCGGGGGCCCCAATGAGCAGTTCTTC. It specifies CASTWTSGGPNEQFF.

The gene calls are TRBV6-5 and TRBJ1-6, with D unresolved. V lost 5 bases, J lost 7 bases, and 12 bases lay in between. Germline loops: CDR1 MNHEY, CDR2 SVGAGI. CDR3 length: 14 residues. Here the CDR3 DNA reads TGTGCCAGCAGTACCGGACGGAGAAATTCACCCCTCCACTTT. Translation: CASSTGRRNSPLHF.

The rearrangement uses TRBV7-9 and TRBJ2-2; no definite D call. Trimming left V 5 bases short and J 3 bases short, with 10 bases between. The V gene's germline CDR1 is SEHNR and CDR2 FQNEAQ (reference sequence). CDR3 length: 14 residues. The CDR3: CASSARKYTGELFF. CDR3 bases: TGTGCCAGCAGCGCTCGAAAATACACCGGGGAGCTGTTTTTT.

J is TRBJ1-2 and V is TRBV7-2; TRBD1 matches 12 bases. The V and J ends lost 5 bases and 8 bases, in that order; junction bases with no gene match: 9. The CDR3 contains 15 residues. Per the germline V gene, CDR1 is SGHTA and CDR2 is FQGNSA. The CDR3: CASSPGGTGGRGYTF. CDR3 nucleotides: TGTGCCAGCAGCCCCGGGGGGACAGGGGGCCGGGGCTACACCTTC. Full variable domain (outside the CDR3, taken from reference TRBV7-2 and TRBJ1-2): GAGVSQSPSNKVTEKGKDVELRCDPISGHTALYWYRQSLGQGLEFLIYFQGNSAPDKSGLPSDRFSAERTGGSVSTLTIQRTQQEDSAVYLCASSPGGTGGRGYTFGSGTRLTVV.

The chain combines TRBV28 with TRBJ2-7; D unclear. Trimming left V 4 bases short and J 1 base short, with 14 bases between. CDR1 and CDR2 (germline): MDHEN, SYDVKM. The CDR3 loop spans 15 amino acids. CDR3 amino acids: CASSSQGAPSYEQYF. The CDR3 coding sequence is TGTGCCAGCAGTTCACAAGGCGCCCCTTCCTACGAGCAGTACTTC.

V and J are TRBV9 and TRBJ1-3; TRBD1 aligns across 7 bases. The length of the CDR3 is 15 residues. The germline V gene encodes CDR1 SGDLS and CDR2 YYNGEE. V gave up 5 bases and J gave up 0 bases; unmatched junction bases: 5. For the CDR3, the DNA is TGTGCCAGCAGTTCGCAGGGGGGCTCTGGAAACACCATATATTTT. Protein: CASSSQGGSGNTIYF. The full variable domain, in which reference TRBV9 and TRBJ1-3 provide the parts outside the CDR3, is DSGVTQTPKHLITATGQRVTLRCSPRSGDLSVYWYQQSLDQGLQFLIQYYNGEERAKGNILERFSAQQFPDLHSELNLSSLELGDSALYFCASSSQGGSGNTIYFGEGSWLTVV.

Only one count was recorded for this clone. The CDR3 coding sequence is TGTGCCAGTCAGGGGGCTTCCTACGAGCAGTACTTC. Its translation is CASQGASYEQYF. The chain employs TRBV6-1 and TRBJ2-7, with 8 bases lining up with TRBD1. Germline assignment: CDR1 MNHNS and CDR2 SASEGT. V lost 9 bases, J lost 1 base, and 2 bases stayed unmatched. CDR3 length: 12 amino acids.

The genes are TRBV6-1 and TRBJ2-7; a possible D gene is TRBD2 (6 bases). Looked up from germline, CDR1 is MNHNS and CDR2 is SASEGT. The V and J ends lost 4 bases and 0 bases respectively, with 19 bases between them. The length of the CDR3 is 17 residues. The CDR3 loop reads CASSGPSLRDSSYEQYF. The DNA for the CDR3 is TGTGCCAGCAGTGGACCCAGCCTCCGGGACTCCTCCTACGAGCAGTACTTC.